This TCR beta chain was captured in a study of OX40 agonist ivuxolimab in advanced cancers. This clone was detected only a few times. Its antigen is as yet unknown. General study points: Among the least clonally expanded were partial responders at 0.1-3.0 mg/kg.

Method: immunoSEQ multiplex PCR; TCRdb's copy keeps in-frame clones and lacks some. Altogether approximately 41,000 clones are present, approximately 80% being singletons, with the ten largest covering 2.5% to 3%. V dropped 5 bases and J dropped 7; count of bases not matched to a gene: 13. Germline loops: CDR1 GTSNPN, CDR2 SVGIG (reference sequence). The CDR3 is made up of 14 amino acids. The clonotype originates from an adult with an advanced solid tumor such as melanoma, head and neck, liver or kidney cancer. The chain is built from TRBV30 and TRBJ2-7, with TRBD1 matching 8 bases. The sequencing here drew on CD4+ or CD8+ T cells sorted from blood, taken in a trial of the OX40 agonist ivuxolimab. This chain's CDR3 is CAWSVDRAVGEQYF. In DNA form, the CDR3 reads TGTGCCTGGTCCGTGGACAGGGCGGTGGGGGAGCAGTACTTC.